One and the same sample provided the 25 T cell receptor beta chains below, sequenced in a study of T cell responses to AZD1222 COVID-19 vaccine. Here immunoSEQ multiplex PCR was the method, and the copy in TCRdb shows in-frame clones only, minus some. The sample contains roughly 150,000 clones, 75% to 90% of which appear only once. The specimen comprised peripheral blood, sampled on day 0 of AZD1222 vaccination. Every receptor here comes from an adult in good health.

The chain employs TRBV19 and TRBJ1-2; 8 nucleotides match TRBD1. Trimming removed 1 base from V and 6 bases from J; junction bases left unmatched: 7. Per germline, CDR1 LNHDA and CDR2 SQIVND (reference sequence). This CDR3 contains 15 residues. The CDR3, as DNA: TGTGCCAGTAGTATAGGGTACAGGGGGAGTCATGGCTACACCTTC. It encodes CASSIGYRGSHGYTF.

A few counts support this clone. The rearrangement joins TRBV18 to TRBJ1-2, with 9 bases lining up with TRBD1. The CDR3 is 16 residues long. CDR1 and CDR2 (germline): KGHSH, LQKENI. The junction had 5 bases not matched to a gene; V was cut back by 3 bases and J by 0 bases. This CDR3 is CASSPGTGLANYGYTF. The CDR3 DNA follows: TGTGCCAGCTCACCCGGGACAGGGTTAGCTAACTATGGCTACACCTTC.

This clone has a single count. The chain joins TRBV28 to TRBJ1-2, with 9 bases matching TRBD1. The CDR3 spans 14 residues. The germline V gene encodes CDR1 MDHEN and CDR2 SYDVKM. Losses at the gene ends were 5 bases for V and 1 base for J; bases not matched to a gene: 2. This CDR3 is CASSGGQGNYGYTF. In nucleotides, the CDR3 is TGTGCCAGCAGTGGGGGACAGGGTAACTATGGCTACACCTTC.

The rearrangement joins TRBV24-1 to TRBJ2-7; TRBD1 agrees at 7 bases. Germline V gene data show CDR1 as KGHDR and CDR2 as SFDVKD. CDR3 length: 16 residues. The junction had 10 bases not matched to a gene; V was cut back by 3 bases and J by 3 bases. CDR3 in DNA: TGTGCCACCAGTGATCGACAGGGAAGGAGTAACTACGAGCAGTACTTC. As protein: CATSDRQGRSNYEQYF.

This chain connects TRBV29-1 to TRBJ1-2, with D possibly being TRBD1 (6 bases). Germline V CDR1 and CDR2: SQVTM, ANQGSEA. Trimming left V 4 bases short and J 4 bases short, with 10 bases between. CDR3 length equals 12 residues. CDR3: CSVVVRGYGYTF. In DNA, the CDR3 is TGCAGCGTTGTCGTCAGGGGCTATGGCTACACCTTC. Variable domain in full (rest from reference TRBV29-1 and TRBJ1-2): SAVISQKPSRDICQRGTSLTIQCQVDSQVTMMFWYRQQPGQSLTLIATANQGSEATYESGFVIDKFPISRPNLTFSTLTVSNMSPEDSSIYLCSVVVRGYGYTFGSGTRLTVV.

The V gene is TRBV4-1, the J gene TRBJ2-3; 8 nucleotides align to TRBD2. The CDR3 length is 19 residues. V shed 0 bases, J shed 0 bases, and the junction held 11 bases outside the gene matches. In germline, CDR1 is MGHRA, CDR2 YSYEKL. CDR3 bases: TGCGCCAGCAGCCAAGATCATGGACCGCGGGGGGCCAGCACAGATACGCAGTATTTT. Encoded protein: CASSQDHGPRGASTDTQYF.

This clone has just a few counts. V gene TRBV5-4 combines with J gene TRBJ1-1, with D maybe TRBD1 (5 bases). Between the trimmed V and J ends, which lost 5 bases and 1 base, there was a span of 15 bases. There are 15 residues in the CDR3. Germline V gene data show CDR1 as SGHNT and CDR2 as YYREEE (reference sequence). The CDR3 DNA is TGTGCCAGCAGTCCCCGGGGGGGAGAGAACACTGAAGCTTTCTTT. It yields the protein CASSPRGGENTEAFF.

This clone was detected many times. The rearrangement uses TRBV7-3 and TRBJ2-3; TRBD2 matches 7 bases. Germline values: CDR1 SGHTA, CDR2 FQGTGA. The J segment lost 5 bases and the V segment lost 1 base, leaving 0 bases of the junction unmatched. The CDR3 covers 13 residues. CDR3 loop: CASSLKRGDTQYF. The CDR3 coding sequence is TGTGCCAGCAGCTTAAAGCGGGGAGATACGCAGTATTTT.

V and J are TRBV11-2 and TRBJ2-5; D ambiguous. This CDR3 comprises 11 residues. From germline, CDR1 is SGHAT and CDR2 FQNNGV. Between the trimmed V and J ends, which lost 3 bases and 5 bases, there was a span of 4 bases. CDR3 bases: TGTGCCAGCAGCTTCGGGGAGACCCAGTACTTC. Its protein product is CASSFGETQYF.

In DNA, the CDR3 is TGTGCCAGCAGCACGCGGACACCAGACTCTGGAAACACCATATATTTT. This codes for CASSTRTPDSGNTIYF. The chain recombines TRBV7-9 with TRBJ1-3, with D maybe TRBD1 (5 bases). This CDR3 region has 16 residues. V lost 5 bases and J 0 bases, leaving 14 bases between the germline ends. Germline lookup yields CDR1 SEHNR and CDR2 FQNEAQ (reference sequence).

This chain uses TRBV19 with TRBJ2-1, with D uncertain. Germline CDR1 is LNHDA and CDR2 is SQIVND (reference sequence). This CDR3 contains 13 residues. This CDR3 is CPEIVGVYNEQFF. The CDR3 DNA reads as TGTCCCGAGATTGTAGGAGTTTACAATGAGCAGTTCTTC.

The chain recombines TRBV10-1 with TRBJ2-2; no firm D call. The CDR3 has 14 residues. The germline gives CDR1 WNHNN, CDR2 SYGVQD (reference sequence). V lost 6 bases to trimming and J lost 5 bases, with 13 bases between them. CDR3 region: CASSQRGQTGELFF. The CDR3 coding sequence is TGCGCCAGCAGCCAAAGAGGCCAGACCGGGGAGCTGTTTTTT.

This rearrangement joins TRBV5-1 to TRBJ2-2; a weak D match, TRBD1 (5 bases). This CDR3 is built from 16 residues. Germline CDR1 and CDR2: SGHRS and YFSETQ. Between the trimmed V and J ends, which lost 0 bases and 0 bases, there was a span of 9 bases. The CDR3 sequence is CASSLEPGPNTGELFF. The CDR3 DNA sequence: TGCGCCAGCAGCTTGGAGCCAGGGCCGAACACCGGGGAGCTGTTTTTT. The full variable domain, in which reference TRBV5-1 and TRBJ2-2 provide the parts outside the CDR3, is KAGVTQTPRYLIKTRGQQVTLSCSPISGHRSVSWYQQTPGQGLQFLFEYFSETQRNKGNFPGRFSGRQFSNSRSEMNVSTLELGDSALYLCASSLEPGPNTGELFFGEGSRLTVL.

The chain is built from TRBV19 and TRBJ1-2; D unresolved. The CDR3 runs 14 residues. Between the trimmed V and J ends, which lost 6 bases and 4 bases, there was a span of 15 bases. Germline CDR1 LNHDA, CDR2 SQIVND (reference sequence). The CDR3 reads CASSVGSAPYGYTF. DNA for the CDR3: TGTGCCAGTAGCGTCGGTTCAGCCCCCTATGGCTACACCTTC. Drawing the rest from reference TRBV19 and TRBJ1-2, the complete variable domain is DGGITQSPKYLFRKEGQNVTLSCEQNLNHDAMYWYRQDPGQGLRLIYYSQIVNDFQKGDIAEGYSVSREKKESFPLTVTSAQKNPTAFYLCASSVGSAPYGYTFGSGTRLTVV.

This clone was picked up a small number of times. The chain joins TRBV21-1 to TRBJ2-6; TRBD1 was called by the table and not checked on the DNA. TRBV21-1 is classified as a pseudogene. The CDR3 sequence is 17 residues long. The CDR3 spells CASSKAQATSGANVLTF. The CDR3, as DNA: TGTGCCAGCAGCAAAGCGCAGGCAACCTCTGGGGCCAACGTCCTGACTTTC.

The chain is built from TRBV5-1 and TRBJ2-1; 10 positions agree with TRBD1. Germline values: CDR1 SGHRS, CDR2 YFSETQ. The CDR3 consists of 16 residues. With 4 bases clipped from V and 0 bases from J, the junction kept 4 bases outside the gene matches. Here the CDR3 DNA reads TGCGCCAGCAGCAGACAGGGGGCGAGCTCCTACAATGAGCAGTTCTTC. It yields the protein CASSRQGASSYNEQFF.

The gene calls are TRBV5-1 and TRBJ1-6; 10 nucleotides match TRBD1. V shed 4 bases, J shed 8 bases, and the junction held 6 bases outside the gene matches. The CDR3 loop spans 15 amino acids. Per the germline V gene, CDR1 is SGHRS and CDR2 is YFSETQ. The CDR3 nucleotides read TGCGCCAGCAGCGGGGGGACAGGGGCGGATTCACCCCTCCACTTT. As protein: CASSGGTGADSPLHF.

The chain uses TRBV7-9 and TRBJ2-3; D is possibly TRBD1 (6 bases). CDR1 and CDR2 from the germline V gene are SEHNR and FQNEAQ (reference sequence). CDR3 length: 16 amino acids. V gave up 5 bases and J gave up 0 bases, with 15 bases separating them. CDR3 amino acids: CASSQGTMLSTDTQYF. The CDR3 nucleotides are TGTGCCAGCAGCCAGGGGACAATGTTGAGCACAGATACGCAGTATTTT.

The V call is TRBV4-1, the J call TRBJ2-5; TRBD1 matches at 10 bases. The V and J ends lost 0 bases and 4 bases, in that order; junction bases with no gene match: 2. The germline CDR1 and CDR2 sequences are MGHRA and YSYEKL. This CDR3 has 15 amino acids. CDR3 amino acids: CASSQDGDRGETQYF. CDR3 nucleotide sequence: TGCGCCAGCAGCCAAGACGGGGACAGGGGAGAGACCCAGTACTTC.

J is TRBJ2-5 and V is TRBV6-5, with 7 bases fitting TRBD1. The CDR3 spans 14 residues. Germline lookup yields CDR1 MNHEY and CDR2 SVGAGI. With V trimmed by 6 bases and J by 4 bases, 8 bases remained unmatched. In DNA, the CDR3 is TGTGCCAGCAGACCGACAGGGTCTGGAGAGACCCAGTACTTC. This encodes CASRPTGSGETQYF.

The CDR3 DNA reads TGTGCCAGCAGAGACAGGGTTGGAGAGACCCAGTACTTC. Translation: CASRDRVGETQYF. This chain joins TRBV6-5 and TRBJ2-5; TRBD1 matches at 7 bases. The germline gives CDR1 MNHEY, CDR2 SVGAGI. The trim removed 6 bases at V and 4 bases at J, leaving 5 bases unmatched. This CDR3 comprises 13 residues.

The rearrangement uses TRBV9 and TRBJ2-6; 7 nucleotides agree with TRBD1. V was clipped by 1 base and J by 2 bases; unmatched bases: 9. Per the germline V gene, CDR1 is SGDLS and CDR2 is YYNGEE. There are 18 residues in the CDR3. The CDR3 reads CASSVYVRQGTGANVLTF. DNA of the CDR3: TGTGCCAGCAGCGTATATGTCCGACAGGGTACTGGGGCCAACGTCCTGACTTTC.

J is TRBJ1-2 and V is TRBV11-1; D unclear. There are 15 residues in the CDR3. Trimming cost V 3 bases and J 1 base, with 12 bases left between them. Germline CDR1 reads SGHAT; CDR2 reads FQDESV (reference sequence). The CDR3 region has the DNA TGTGCCAGCAGCTTCACCCCTGGGGATAACTATGGCTACACCTTC. The encoded protein is CASSFTPGDNYGYTF.

The J gene is TRBJ2-3, the V gene TRBV7-6, with TRBD1 as a possible D gene (6 bases). The germline V and J ends were trimmed by 5 bases and 0 bases, with 12 bases remaining between them. CDR3 size: 15 residues. CDR1 SGHVS and CDR2 FNYEAQ come from the germline V gene. The CDR3 bases are TGTGCCAGCAGCCTATCTGGACAGAGCACAGATACGCAGTATTTT. Its translation is CASSLSGQSTDTQYF. Drawing the rest from reference TRBV7-6 and TRBJ2-3, the complete variable domain is GAGVSQSPRYKVTKRGQDVALRCDPISGHVSLYWYRQALGQGPEFLTYFNYEAQQDKSGLPNDRFSAERPEGSISTLTIQRTEQRDSAMYRCASSLSGQSTDTQYFGPGTRLTVL.

The CDR3 loop reads CASRAEVKAFF. CDR3 DNA sequence: TGTGCTAGTCGAGCCGAAGTAAAAGCTTTCTTT. J is TRBJ1-1 and V is TRBV12-5; D remains unclear. The CDR3 totals 11 residues. Germline CDR1 and CDR2: LGHNT and FRNRAP. V lost 8 bases, J lost 9 bases, and 13 bases lay in between.